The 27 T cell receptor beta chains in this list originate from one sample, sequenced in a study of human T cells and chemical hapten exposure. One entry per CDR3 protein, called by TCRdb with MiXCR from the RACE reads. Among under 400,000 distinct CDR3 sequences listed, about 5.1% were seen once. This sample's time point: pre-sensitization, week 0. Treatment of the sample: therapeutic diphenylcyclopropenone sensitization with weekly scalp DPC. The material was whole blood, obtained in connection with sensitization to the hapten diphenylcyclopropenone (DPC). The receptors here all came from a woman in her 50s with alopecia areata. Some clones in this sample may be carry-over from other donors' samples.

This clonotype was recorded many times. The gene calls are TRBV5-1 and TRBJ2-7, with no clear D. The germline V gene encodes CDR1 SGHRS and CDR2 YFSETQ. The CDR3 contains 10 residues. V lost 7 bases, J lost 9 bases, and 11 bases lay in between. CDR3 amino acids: CASRPAGQYF. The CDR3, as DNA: TGCGCCAGCCGACCGGCAGGGCAGTACTTC.

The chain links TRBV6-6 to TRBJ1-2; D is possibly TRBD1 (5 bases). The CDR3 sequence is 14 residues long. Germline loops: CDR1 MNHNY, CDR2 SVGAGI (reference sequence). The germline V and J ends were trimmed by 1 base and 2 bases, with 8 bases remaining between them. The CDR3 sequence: CASSYLTANYGYTF. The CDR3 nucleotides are TGTGCCAGCAGTTACTTGACAGCAAACTATGGCTACACCTTC.

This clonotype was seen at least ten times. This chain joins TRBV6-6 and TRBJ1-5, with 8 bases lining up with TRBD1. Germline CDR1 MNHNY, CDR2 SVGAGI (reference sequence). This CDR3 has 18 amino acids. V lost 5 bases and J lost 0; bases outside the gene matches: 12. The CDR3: CASSRDRPGADSNQPQHF. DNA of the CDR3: TGTGCCAGCAGTCGGGACAGGCCAGGGGCGGATAGCAATCAGCCCCAGCATTTT.

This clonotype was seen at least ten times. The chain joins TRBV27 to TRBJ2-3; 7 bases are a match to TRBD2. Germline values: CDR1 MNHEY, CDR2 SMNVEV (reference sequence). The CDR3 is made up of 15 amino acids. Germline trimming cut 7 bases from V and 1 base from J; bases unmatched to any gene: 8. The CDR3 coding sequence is TGTGCCAGCAACACAGCGGGGAGCCGCACAGATACGCAGTATTTT. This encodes CASNTAGSRTDTQYF.

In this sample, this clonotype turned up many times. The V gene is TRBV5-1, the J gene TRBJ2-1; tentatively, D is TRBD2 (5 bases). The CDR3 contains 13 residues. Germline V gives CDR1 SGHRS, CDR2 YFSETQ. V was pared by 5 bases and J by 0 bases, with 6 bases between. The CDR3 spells CASRTNSYNEQFF. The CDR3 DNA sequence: TGCGCCAGCAGGACTAACTCCTACAATGAGCAGTTCTTC.

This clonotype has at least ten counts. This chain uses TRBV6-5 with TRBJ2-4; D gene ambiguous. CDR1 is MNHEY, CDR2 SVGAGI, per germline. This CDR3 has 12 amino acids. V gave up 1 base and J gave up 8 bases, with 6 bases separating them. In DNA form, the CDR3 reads TGTGCCAGCAGTTACTGGGTCGACATTCAGTACTTC. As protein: CASSYWVDIQYF.

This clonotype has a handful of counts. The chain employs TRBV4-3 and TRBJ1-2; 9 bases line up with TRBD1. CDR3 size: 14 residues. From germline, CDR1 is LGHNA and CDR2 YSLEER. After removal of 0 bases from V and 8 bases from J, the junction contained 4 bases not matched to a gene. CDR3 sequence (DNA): TGCGCCAGCAGCCAAGAGGACAGGGGAGGAGGCTACACCTTC. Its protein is CASSQEDRGGGYTF.

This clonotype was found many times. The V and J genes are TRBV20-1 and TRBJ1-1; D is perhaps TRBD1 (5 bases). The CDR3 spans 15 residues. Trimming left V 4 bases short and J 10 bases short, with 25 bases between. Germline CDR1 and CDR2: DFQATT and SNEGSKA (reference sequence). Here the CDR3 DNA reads TGCAGTGCTATGAGAGAAGGGGCAGGGAGCCGGTCAGCTTTCTTT. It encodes CSAMREGAGSRSAFF.

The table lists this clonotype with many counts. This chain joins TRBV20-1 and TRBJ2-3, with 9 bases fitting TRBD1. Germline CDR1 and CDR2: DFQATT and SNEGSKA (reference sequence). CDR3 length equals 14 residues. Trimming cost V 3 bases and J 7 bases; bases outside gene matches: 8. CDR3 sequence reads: CSARSGQGENTQYF. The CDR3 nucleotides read TGCAGTGCTAGGTCGGGACAGGGTGAAAATACGCAGTATTTT.

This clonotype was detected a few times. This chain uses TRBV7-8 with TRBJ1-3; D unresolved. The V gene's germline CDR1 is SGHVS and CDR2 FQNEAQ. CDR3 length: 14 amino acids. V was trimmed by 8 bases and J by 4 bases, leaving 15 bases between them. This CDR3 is CASQRELAGNTIYF. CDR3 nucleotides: TGTGCCAGCCAAAGGGAGCTGGCCGGAAACACCATATATTTT.

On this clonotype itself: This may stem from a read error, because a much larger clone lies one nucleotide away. The CDR3 nucleotides are TGTGCCGGCAGCTTAGGGGGCCTGCAGCCCCAGCATTTT. Its protein is CAGSLGGLQPQHF. This chain uses TRBV7-9 with TRBJ1-5; 7 bases fit TRBD1. The CDR3 has 13 amino acids. The germline V gene has CDR1 SEHNR and CDR2 FQNEAQ (reference sequence).

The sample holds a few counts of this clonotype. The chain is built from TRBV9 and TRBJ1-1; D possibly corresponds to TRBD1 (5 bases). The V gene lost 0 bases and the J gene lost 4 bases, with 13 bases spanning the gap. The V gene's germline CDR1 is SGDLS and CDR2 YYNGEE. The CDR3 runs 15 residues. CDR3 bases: TGTGCCAGCAGCGTAGGGGACCGGGGGGGCACTGAAGCTTTCTTT. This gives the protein CASSVGDRGGTEAFF.

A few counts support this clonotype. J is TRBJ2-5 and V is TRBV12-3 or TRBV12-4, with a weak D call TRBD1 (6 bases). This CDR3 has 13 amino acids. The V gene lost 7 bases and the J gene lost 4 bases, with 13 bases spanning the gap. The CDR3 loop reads CASNPSRGETQYF. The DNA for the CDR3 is TGTGCCAGCAACCCCAGCAGGGGAGAGACCCAGTACTTC.

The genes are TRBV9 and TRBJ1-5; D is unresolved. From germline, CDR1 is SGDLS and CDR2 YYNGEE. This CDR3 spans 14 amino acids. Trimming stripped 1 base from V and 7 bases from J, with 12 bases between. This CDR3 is CASSVTGVGQPQHF. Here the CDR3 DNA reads TGTGCCAGCAGCGTAACCGGGGTCGGCCAGCCCCAGCATTTT.

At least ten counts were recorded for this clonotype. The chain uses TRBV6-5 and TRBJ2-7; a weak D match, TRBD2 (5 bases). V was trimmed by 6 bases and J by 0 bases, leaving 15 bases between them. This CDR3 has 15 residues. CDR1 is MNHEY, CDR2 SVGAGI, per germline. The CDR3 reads CASSPDFSASYEQYF. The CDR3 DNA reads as TGTGCCAGCAGCCCAGACTTTAGCGCCTCCTACGAGCAGTACTTC.

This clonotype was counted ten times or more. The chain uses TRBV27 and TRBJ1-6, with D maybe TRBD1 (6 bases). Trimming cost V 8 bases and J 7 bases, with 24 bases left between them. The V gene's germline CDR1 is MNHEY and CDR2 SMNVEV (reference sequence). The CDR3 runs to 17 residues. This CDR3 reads CASPVPRDKSCNSPLHF. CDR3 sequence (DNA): TGTGCCAGCCCAGTTCCCCGGGACAAGTCTTGCAATTCACCCCTCCACTTT.

Written as DNA, the CDR3 is TGTGCTAGTGGTTTCTCCGGGACAGGAACCGATTATGGCTACACCTTC. Its translation: CASGFSGTGTDYGYTF. The chain has TRBV12-5 and TRBJ1-2; 8 bases agree with TRBD1. The V gene's germline CDR1 is LGHNT and CDR2 FRNRAP. The CDR3 has 16 amino acids. The ends lost 3 bases at V and 5 bases at J; junction bases unmatched: 11.

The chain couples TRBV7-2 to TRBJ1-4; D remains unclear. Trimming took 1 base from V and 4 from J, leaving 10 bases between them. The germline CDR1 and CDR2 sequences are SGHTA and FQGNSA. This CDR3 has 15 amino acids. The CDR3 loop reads CASSLVTDNNEKLFF. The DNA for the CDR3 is TGTGCCAGCAGCTTAGTAACAGACAATAATGAAAAACTGTTTTTT.

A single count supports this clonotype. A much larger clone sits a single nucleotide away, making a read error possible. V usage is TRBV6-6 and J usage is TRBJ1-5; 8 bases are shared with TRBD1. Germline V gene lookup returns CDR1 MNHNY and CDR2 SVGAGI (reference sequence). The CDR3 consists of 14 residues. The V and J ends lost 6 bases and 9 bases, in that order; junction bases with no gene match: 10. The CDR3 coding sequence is TGTGCCAGCAGATTCGGACAGGGTGGCCGGCCCCAGCATTTT. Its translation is CASRFGQGGRPQHF.

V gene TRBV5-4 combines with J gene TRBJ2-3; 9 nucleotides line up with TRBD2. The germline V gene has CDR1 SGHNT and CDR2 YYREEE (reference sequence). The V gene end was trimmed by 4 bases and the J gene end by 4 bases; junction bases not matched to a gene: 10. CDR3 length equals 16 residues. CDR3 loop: CASSLQLAGRADTQYF. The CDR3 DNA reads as TGTGCCAGCAGCCTACAGCTAGCGGGGAGGGCAGATACGCAGTATTTT. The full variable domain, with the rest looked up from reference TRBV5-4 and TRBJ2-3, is ETGVTQSPTHLIKTRGQQVTLRCSSQSGHNTVSWYQQALGQGPQFIFQYYREEENGRGNFPPRFSGLQFPNYSSELNVNALELDDSALYLCASSLQLAGRADTQYFGPGTRLTVL.

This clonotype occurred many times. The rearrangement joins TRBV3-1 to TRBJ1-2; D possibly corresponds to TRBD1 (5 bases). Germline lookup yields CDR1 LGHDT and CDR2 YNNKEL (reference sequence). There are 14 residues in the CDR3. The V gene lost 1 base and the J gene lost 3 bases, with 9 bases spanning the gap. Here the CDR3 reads CASSQGRGDYGYTF. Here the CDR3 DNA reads TGTGCCAGCAGCCAAGGTCGGGGGGACTATGGCTACACCTTC.

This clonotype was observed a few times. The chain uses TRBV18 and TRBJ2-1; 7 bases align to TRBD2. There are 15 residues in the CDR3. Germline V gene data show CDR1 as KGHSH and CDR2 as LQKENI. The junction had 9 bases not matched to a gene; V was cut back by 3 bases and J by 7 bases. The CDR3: CASSPRLAVSNEQFF. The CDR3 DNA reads TGTGCCAGCTCACCCCGGCTAGCGGTCAGTAATGAGCAGTTCTTC. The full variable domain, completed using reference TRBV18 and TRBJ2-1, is NAGVMQNPRHLVRRRGQEARLRCSPMKGHSHVYWYRQLPEEGLKFMVYLQKENIIDESGMPKERFSAEFPKEGPSILRIQQVVRGDSAAYFCASSPRLAVSNEQFFGPGTRLTVL.

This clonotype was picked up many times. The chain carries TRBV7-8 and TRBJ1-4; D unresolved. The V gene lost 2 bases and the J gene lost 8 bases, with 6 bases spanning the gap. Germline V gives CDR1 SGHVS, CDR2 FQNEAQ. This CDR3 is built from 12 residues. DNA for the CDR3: TGTGCCAGCAGCTTAACGGGGGAAAAACTGTTTTTT. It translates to CASSLTGEKLFF.

CDR3 nucleotide sequence: TGTGCCAGCAATCCTTTGGATGAGGATTCACCCCTCCACTTT. It translates to CASNPLDEDSPLHF. This rearrangement joins TRBV28 to TRBJ1-6; D not certain. The CDR3 runs to 14 residues. From germline, CDR1 is MDHEN and CDR2 SYDVKM. V was shortened by 7 bases and J by 8 bases, with 15 bases between the two germline ends.

The CDR3 here is CASRASGGAPDTQYF. Written as DNA, the CDR3 is TGTGCCAGCAGGGCTAGCGGGGGGGCTCCAGATACGCAGTATTTT. The V and J genes are TRBV11-2 and TRBJ2-3; 12 positions agree with TRBD2. Per germline, CDR1 SGHAT and CDR2 FQNNGV. The CDR3 has 15 amino acids. J gave up 4 bases and V 6 bases, and 5 bases lay outside the gene matches.

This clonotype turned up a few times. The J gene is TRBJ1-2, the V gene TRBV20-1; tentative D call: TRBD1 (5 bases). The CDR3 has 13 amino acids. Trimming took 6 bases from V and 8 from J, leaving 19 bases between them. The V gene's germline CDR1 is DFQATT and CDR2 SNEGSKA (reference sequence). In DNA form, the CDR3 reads TGCAGTGCAACTGGGACCCAGATGGGGGGCTACACCTTC. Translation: CSATGTQMGGYTF.

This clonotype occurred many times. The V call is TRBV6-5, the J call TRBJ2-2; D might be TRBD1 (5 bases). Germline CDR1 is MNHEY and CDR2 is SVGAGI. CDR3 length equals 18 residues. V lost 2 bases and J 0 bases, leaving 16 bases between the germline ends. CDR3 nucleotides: TGTGCCAGCAGTTACCATCCAACGACAGTTTCGAACACCGGGGAGCTGTTTTTT. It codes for CASSYHPTTVSNTGELFF.